These T cell receptor beta chains were read from a single sample in a study of chemoradiotherapy in HPV16-positive cancers. Sequencing was performed with immunoSEQ multiplex PCR; in TCRdb, only in-frame clones are kept and a portion is missing. The sample has about 53,000 clones, more than 75% seen once. Sequences were derived from blood, sampled from a patient who underwent chemoradiotherapy. All receptors derive from a human donor with HPV-associated anogenital cancer. Both conserved end residues are part of each CDR3. The order of the fields is J gene, V gene, CDR3 length, clone size, D gene, CDR3 protein, CDR3 DNA. D genes are given only for firm matches. The listing skips clone size in some rows; elsewhere it reads once, few, many or a size class.

j_gene: TRBJ1-2; v_gene: TRBV7-2; len: 15; abundance: NA; d_gene: TRBD1; CDR3aa: CASSTTGQALYGYTF; CDR3nt: TGTGCCAGCAGCACCACAGGACAGGCGCTCTATGGCTACACCTTC
j_gene: TRBJ2-2; v_gene: TRBV6-4; len: 15; abundance: once; d_gene: TRBD2; CDR3aa: CASSDMGLGAGELFF; CDR3nt: TGTGCCAGCAGTGACATGGGACTAGGTGCCGGGGAGCTGTTTTTT
j_gene: TRBJ1-5; v_gene: TRBV6-5; len: 15; abundance: NA; d_gene: NA; CDR3aa: CASRPDSIPNQPQHF; CDR3nt: TGTGCCAGCAGGCCGGACAGCATCCCCAATCAGCCCCAGCATTTT
j_gene: TRBJ2-5; v_gene: TRBV6-6; len: 14; abundance: NA; d_gene: TRBD2; CDR3aa: CASSLAGGGETQYF; CDR3nt: TGTGCCAGCAGTTTAGCGGGAGGCGGGGAGACCCAGTACTTC
j_gene: TRBJ1-2; v_gene: TRBV5-1; len: 14; abundance: NA; d_gene: NA; CDR3aa: CASSLTGNDYGYTF; CDR3nt: TGCGCCAGCAGCTTGACAGGGAATGACTATGGCTACACCTTC
j_gene: TRBJ2-3; v_gene: TRBV5-4; len: 13; abundance: NA; d_gene: NA; CDR3aa: CASSAMGEDTQYF; CDR3nt: TGTGCCAGCAGCGCTATGGGGGAAGATACGCAGTATTTT
j_gene: TRBJ1-1; v_gene: TRBV7-7; len: 13; abundance: NA; d_gene: NA; CDR3aa: CASSLSIYTEAFF; CDR3nt: TGTGCCAGCAGCTTATCAATCTACACTGAAGCTTTCTTT
j_gene: TRBJ2-7; v_gene: TRBV29-1; len: 16; abundance: NA; d_gene: TRBD2; CDR3aa: CSVGLREGSSSYEQYF; CDR3nt: TGCAGCGTTGGCCTCCGGGAGGGGTCGAGCTCCTACGAGCAGTACTTC
j_gene: TRBJ1-1; v_gene: TRBV11-2; len: 15; abundance: NA; d_gene: NA; CDR3aa: CASSFLGVTNTEAFF; CDR3nt: TGTGCCAGCAGCTTTTTGGGGGTTACGAACACTGAAGCTTTCTTT
j_gene: TRBJ1-2; v_gene: TRBV5-4; len: 14; abundance: NA; d_gene: NA; CDR3aa: CASSLVGGHYGYTF; CDR3nt: TGTGCCAGCAGCTTGGTAGGGGGACACTATGGCTACACCTTC
j_gene: TRBJ1-4; v_gene: TRBV29-1; len: 13; abundance: NA; d_gene: NA; CDR3aa: CSVERGGNEKLFF; CDR3nt: TGCAGCGTTGAGAGAGGGGGTAATGAAAAACTGTTTTTT
j_gene: TRBJ1-5; v_gene: TRBV30; len: 15; abundance: once; d_gene: NA; CDR3aa: CAWSPLNGRNQPQHF; CDR3nt: TGTGCCTGGAGTCCTTTGAACGGTCGGAATCAGCCCCAGCATTTT
j_gene: TRBJ1-5; v_gene: TRBV6-1; len: 14; abundance: few; d_gene: NA; CDR3aa: CASSDWTVNQPQHF; CDR3nt: TGTGCCAGCAGTGATTGGACAGTCAATCAGCCCCAGCATTTT
j_gene: TRBJ1-1; v_gene: TRBV5-8; len: 12; abundance: NA; d_gene: NA; CDR3aa: CASSYGNTEAFF; CDR3nt: TGTGCCAGCAGCTACGGAAACACTGAAGCTTTCTTT
j_gene: TRBJ1-3; v_gene: TRBV18; len: 16; abundance: NA; d_gene: NA; CDR3aa: CASSPTGTRTGNTIYF; CDR3nt: TGTGCCAGCTCACCGACCGGGACACGGACTGGAAACACCATATATTTT
j_gene: TRBJ1-5; v_gene: TRBV4-3; len: 15; abundance: NA; d_gene: NA; CDR3aa: CASSQDGESNQPQHF; CDR3nt: TGCGCCAGCAGCCAAGATGGGGAAAGCAATCAGCCCCAGCATTTT
j_gene: TRBJ2-3; v_gene: TRBV4-1; len: 17; abundance: NA; d_gene: TRBD2; CDR3aa: CASSQVRTSVGTDTQYF; CDR3nt: TGCGCCAGCAGCCAAGTGAGGACTAGCGTTGGGACAGATACGCAGTATTTT
j_gene: TRBJ2-7; v_gene: TRBV6-6; len: 14; abundance: NA; d_gene: TRBD1; CDR3aa: CASSTTGPLDEQYF; CDR3nt: TGTGCCAGCAGTACGACAGGGCCCCTAGACGAGCAGTACTTC
j_gene: TRBJ1-2; v_gene: TRBV2; len: 15; abundance: NA; d_gene: NA; CDR3aa: CASGKRQGYNYGYTF; CDR3nt: TGTGCCTCGGGGAAGAGGCAGGGGTATAACTATGGCTACACCTTC
j_gene: TRBJ2-1; v_gene: TRBV9; len: 15; abundance: once; d_gene: NA; CDR3aa: CASSPILSSYNEQFF; CDR3nt: TGTGCCAGCAGCCCGATTTTAAGCTCCTACAATGAGCAGTTCTTC
j_gene: TRBJ2-3; v_gene: TRBV11-3; len: 16; abundance: few; d_gene: TRBD2; CDR3aa: CASSLGTSGSTDTQYF; CDR3nt: TGTGCCAGCAGCCTCGGGACTAGCGGGAGCACAGATACGCAGTATTTT
j_gene: TRBJ1-4; v_gene: TRBV7-2; len: 14; abundance: NA; d_gene: NA; CDR3aa: CASSLDQRGEKLFF; CDR3nt: TGTGCCAGCAGCTTAGATCAAAGAGGTGAAAAACTGTTTTTT
j_gene: TRBJ2-7; v_gene: TRBV27; len: 12; abundance: NA; d_gene: TRBD1; CDR3aa: CASGTGAWEQYF; CDR3nt: TGTGCCAGCGGGACAGGGGCATGGGAGCAGTACTTC
j_gene: TRBJ2-5; v_gene: TRBV7-9; len: 15; abundance: NA; d_gene: TRBD2; CDR3aa: CASSPGGRAAETQYF; CDR3nt: TGTGCCAGCAGCCCGGGAGGGAGGGCCGCAGAGACCCAGTACTTC
j_gene: TRBJ2-5; v_gene: TRBV4-1; len: 16; abundance: NA; d_gene: NA; CDR3aa: CASSQGGVRGQETQYF; CDR3nt: TGCGCCAGCAGCCAAGGGGGAGTCAGGGGCCAAGAGACCCAGTACTTC
j_gene: TRBJ1-1; v_gene: TRBV11-3; len: 15; abundance: NA; d_gene: TRBD1; CDR3aa: CASSPGDRMNTEAFF; CDR3nt: TGTGCCAGCAGCCCGGGGGACAGGATGAACACTGAAGCTTTCTTT
j_gene: TRBJ2-7; v_gene: TRBV7-8; len: 13; abundance: NA; d_gene: NA; CDR3aa: CASSFDRSYEQYF; CDR3nt: TGTGCCAGCAGCTTTGACAGAAGCTACGAGCAGTACTTC
j_gene: TRBJ2-4; v_gene: TRBV28; len: 17; abundance: NA; d_gene: NA; CDR3aa: CASSGYTRLVAKNIQYF; CDR3nt: TGTGCCAGCAGTGGGTATACAAGACTGGTAGCCAAAAACATTCAGTACTTC
j_gene: TRBJ2-3; v_gene: TRBV2; len: 15; abundance: NA; d_gene: TRBD1; CDR3aa: CASRVEGASTDTQYF; CDR3nt: TGTGCCAGCAGAGTAGAGGGGGCGAGCACAGATACGCAGTATTTT
j_gene: TRBJ1-6; v_gene: TRBV19; len: 15; abundance: once; d_gene: NA; CDR3aa: CASSIGNSYNSPLHF; CDR3nt: TGTGCCAGTAGTATTGGCAACTCCTATAATTCACCCCTCCACTTT
j_gene: TRBJ1-6; v_gene: TRBV9; len: 16; abundance: NA; d_gene: TRBD1; CDR3aa: CASSDRDSAYNSPLHF; CDR3nt: TGTGCCAGCAGCGACCGGGACAGCGCCTATAATTCACCCCTCCACTTT
j_gene: TRBJ2-7; v_gene: TRBV7-9; len: 14; abundance: NA; d_gene: TRBD2; CDR3aa: CASSFTSGTYEQYF; CDR3nt: TGTGCCAGCAGCTTTACTAGCGGGACGTACGAGCAGTACTTC
j_gene: TRBJ1-2; v_gene: TRBV2; len: 14; abundance: NA; d_gene: NA; CDR3aa: CASTSDSPYYGYTF; CDR3nt: TGTGCCAGCACTTCGGACAGCCCCTACTATGGCTACACCTTC
j_gene: TRBJ2-2; v_gene: TRBV18; len: 14; abundance: NA; d_gene: NA; CDR3aa: CASSREVGTGELFF; CDR3nt: TGTGCCAGCTCACGCGAGGTGGGCACCGGGGAGCTGTTTTTT
j_gene: TRBJ2-1; v_gene: TRBV18; len: 16; abundance: NA; d_gene: TRBD2; CDR3aa: CASSPSGGRSGDEQFF; CDR3nt: TGTGCCAGCTCACCATCCGGCGGGAGATCGGGCGATGAGCAGTTCTTC
j_gene: TRBJ1-3; v_gene: TRBV5-1; len: 15; abundance: NA; d_gene: NA; CDR3aa: CASSLDTYSGNTIYF; CDR3nt: TGCGCCAGCAGCTTGGACACTTACTCTGGAAACACCATATATTTT
j_gene: TRBJ2-7; v_gene: TRBV5-6; len: 14; abundance: NA; d_gene: TRBD1; CDR3aa: CASSPGQGAYEQYF; CDR3nt: TGTGCCAGCAGTCCGGGACAGGGGGCTTACGAGCAGTACTTC
j_gene: TRBJ2-7; v_gene: TRBV5-4; len: 15; abundance: NA; d_gene: TRBD1; CDR3aa: CASSSPGQGQGEQYF; CDR3nt: TGTGCCAGCAGCTCCCCGGGACAGGGACAGGGGGAGCAGTACTTC
j_gene: TRBJ2-2; v_gene: TRBV4-1; len: 17; abundance: NA; d_gene: NA; CDR3aa: CASSQDRWARNTGELFF; CDR3nt: TGCGCCAGCAGCCAAGATAGGTGGGCCCGGAACACCGGGGAGCTGTTTTTT
j_gene: TRBJ2-1; v_gene: TRBV5-6; len: 15; abundance: NA; d_gene: TRBD1; CDR3aa: CASSPTGGARNEQFF; CDR3nt: TGTGCCAGCAGTCCGACAGGGGGCGCTAGAAATGAGCAGTTCTTC
j_gene: TRBJ2-2; v_gene: TRBV9; len: 14; abundance: once; d_gene: NA; CDR3aa: CASSATGWVGELFF; CDR3nt: TGTGCCAGCAGCGCCACAGGGTGGGTCGGGGAGCTGTTTTTT
j_gene: TRBJ1-2; v_gene: TRBV20-1; len: 11; abundance: NA; d_gene: TRBD1; CDR3aa: CSADRGNGYTF; CDR3nt: TGCAGTGCGGACAGGGGGAATGGCTACACCTTC
j_gene: TRBJ1-5; v_gene: TRBV6-4; len: 14; abundance: NA; d_gene: NA; CDR3aa: CASSPGLPGQPQHF; CDR3nt: TGTGCCAGCAGCCCGGGACTCCCCGGGCAGCCCCAGCATTTT
j_gene: TRBJ2-2; v_gene: TRBV11-1; len: 18; abundance: NA; d_gene: NA; CDR3aa: CASSELWIGGVDTGELFF; CDR3nt: TGTGCCAGCAGTGAACTGTGGATAGGAGGCGTCGACACCGGGGAGCTGTTTTTT
j_gene: TRBJ2-5; v_gene: TRBV6-5; len: 14; abundance: NA; d_gene: NA; CDR3aa: CASSTLGPQETQYF; CDR3nt: TGTGCCAGCAGTACGTTGGGACCACAAGAGACCCAGTACTTC
j_gene: TRBJ2-3; v_gene: TRBV4-1; len: 18; abundance: NA; d_gene: TRBD2; CDR3aa: CASSPPRGSGDSTDTQYF; CDR3nt: TGCGCCAGCAGCCCACCCCGGGGTAGCGGGGATAGCACAGATACGCAGTATTTT
j_gene: TRBJ2-2; v_gene: TRBV7-2; len: 16; abundance: NA; d_gene: NA; CDR3aa: CASSPGGAVNTGELFF; CDR3nt: TGTGCCAGCAGCCCCGGGGGAGCGGTGAACACCGGGGAGCTGTTTTTT
j_gene: TRBJ2-2; v_gene: TRBV19; len: 15; abundance: NA; d_gene: TRBD2; CDR3aa: CASTLAGRDTGELFF; CDR3nt: TGTGCCAGTACCCTAGCGGGGAGGGACACCGGGGAGCTGTTTTTT
j_gene: TRBJ1-5; v_gene: TRBV7-9; len: 18; abundance: NA; d_gene: TRBD1; CDR3aa: CASSATGTGGLSNQPQHF; CDR3nt: TGTGCCAGCAGCGCGACTGGGACAGGGGGCTTAAGCAATCAGCCCCAGCATTTT
j_gene: TRBJ2-1; v_gene: TRBV5-4; len: 13; abundance: NA; d_gene: TRBD1; CDR3aa: CASSSGTGNEQFF; CDR3nt: TGTGCCAGCAGCTCCGGGACAGGGAATGAGCAGTTCTTC
j_gene: TRBJ1-1; v_gene: TRBV5-3; len: 14; abundance: NA; d_gene: NA; CDR3aa: CARSLDRLNTEAFF; CDR3nt: TGTGCCAGAAGCTTGGACAGATTGAACACTGAAGCTTTCTTT
j_gene: TRBJ2-5; v_gene: TRBV7-2; len: 16; abundance: NA; d_gene: TRBD1; CDR3aa: CASSVGQVISQETQYF; CDR3nt: TGTGCCAGCAGCGTCGGACAGGTGATTTCCCAAGAGACCCAGTACTTC
j_gene: TRBJ1-5; v_gene: TRBV6-5; len: 13; abundance: NA; d_gene: NA; CDR3aa: CASTPGSNQPQHF; CDR3nt: TGTGCCAGCACTCCGGGTAGCAATCAGCCCCAGCATTTT